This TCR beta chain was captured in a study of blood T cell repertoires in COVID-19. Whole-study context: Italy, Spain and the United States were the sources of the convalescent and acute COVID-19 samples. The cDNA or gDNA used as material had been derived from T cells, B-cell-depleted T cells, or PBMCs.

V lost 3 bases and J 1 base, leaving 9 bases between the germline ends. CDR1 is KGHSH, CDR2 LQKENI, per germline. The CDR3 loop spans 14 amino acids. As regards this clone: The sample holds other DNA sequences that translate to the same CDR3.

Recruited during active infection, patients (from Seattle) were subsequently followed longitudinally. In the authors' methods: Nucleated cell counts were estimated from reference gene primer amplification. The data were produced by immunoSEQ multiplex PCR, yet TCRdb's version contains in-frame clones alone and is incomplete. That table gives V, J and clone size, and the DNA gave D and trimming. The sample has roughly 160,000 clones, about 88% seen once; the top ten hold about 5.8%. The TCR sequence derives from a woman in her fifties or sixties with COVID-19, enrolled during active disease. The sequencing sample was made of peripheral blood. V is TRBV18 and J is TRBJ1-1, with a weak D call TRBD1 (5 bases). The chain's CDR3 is CASSPDSQNTEAFF. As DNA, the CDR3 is TGTGCCAGCTCACCCGACAGCCAGAACACTGAAGCTTTCTTT.